The following is a T cell receptor (beta chain) sequence with its context. CDR3 size: 17 residues. Germline V gives CDR1 MNHEY, CDR2 SVGEGT. The V gene lost 2 bases and the J gene lost 1 base, with 17 bases spanning the gap. The data were taken from a study of blood T cell repertoires in COVID-19. At the level of the study: Both acute and convalescent COVID-19 samples were obtained from the United States, Italy and Spain.

The repertoire was sequenced with immunoSEQ multiplex PCR; TCRdb's copy has only in-frame clones and lacks some. There are around 99,000 clones in the sample; around 92% occur only once, and more than 4.5% lies in the top ten. This sequence originates from a man aged 35-49 years with active or convalescent COVID-19. This chain connects TRBV6-2 or TRBV6-3 to TRBJ2-5; D perhaps matches TRBD2 (7 bases). Material: peripheral blood. The CDR3 is CASSYVGWGGGQETQYF. The CDR3, as DNA: TGTGCCAGCAGTTACGTCGGGTGGGGAGGGGGCCAAGAGACCCAGTACTTC.